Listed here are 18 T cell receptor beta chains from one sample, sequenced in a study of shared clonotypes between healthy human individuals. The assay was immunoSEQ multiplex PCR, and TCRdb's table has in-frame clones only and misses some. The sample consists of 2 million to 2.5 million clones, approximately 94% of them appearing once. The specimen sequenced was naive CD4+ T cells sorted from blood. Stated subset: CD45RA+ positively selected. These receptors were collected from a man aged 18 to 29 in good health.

The DNA for the CDR3 is TGTGCCAGCAGCCAAGAACCAGGGGGCATAAATCAGCCCCAGCATTTT. It encodes CASSQEPGGINQPQHF. The chain links TRBV4-2 to TRBJ1-5, with TRBD1 matching over 8 bases. The CDR3 contains 16 residues. CDR1 is LGHNA and CDR2 is YNFKEQ in the germline V gene. J was trimmed by 4 bases and V by 0 bases; bases with no gene match: 5.

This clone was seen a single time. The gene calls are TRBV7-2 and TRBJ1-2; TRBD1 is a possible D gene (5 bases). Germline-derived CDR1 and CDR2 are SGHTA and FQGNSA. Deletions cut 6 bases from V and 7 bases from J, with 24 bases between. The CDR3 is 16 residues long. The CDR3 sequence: CASRDLMGGEGVGYTF. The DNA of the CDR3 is TGTGCCAGCAGAGACCTAATGGGGGGAGAGGGAGTTGGCTACACCTTC.

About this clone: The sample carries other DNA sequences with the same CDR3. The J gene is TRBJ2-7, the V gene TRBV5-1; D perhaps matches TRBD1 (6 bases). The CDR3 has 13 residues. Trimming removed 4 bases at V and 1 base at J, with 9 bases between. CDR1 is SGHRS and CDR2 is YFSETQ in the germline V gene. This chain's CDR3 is CASSRGQSYEQYF. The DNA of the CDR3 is TGCGCCAGCAGCCGCGGACAGTCCTACGAGCAGTACTTC.

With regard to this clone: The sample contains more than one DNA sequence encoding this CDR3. The CDR3 DNA is TGTGCCAGCAGCCCGGGACAGGGCAGGCAGCCCCAGCATTTT. Encoded protein: CASSPGQGRQPQHF. The chain links TRBV5-6 to TRBJ1-5; 9 bases map to TRBD1. CDR3 length equals 14 residues. CDR1 and CDR2 from the germline V gene are SGHDT and YYEEEE. V lost 4 bases to trimming and J lost 7 bases; unmatched junction nucleotides: 6.

The CDR3 DNA reads as TGTGCCAGCAGTTCGACTTCCGACGCAGGAGAGACCCAGTACTTC. Residues: CASSSTSDAGETQYF. The rearrangement links TRBV27 to TRBJ2-5; D is uncertain. Per germline, CDR1 MNHEY and CDR2 SMNVEV (reference sequence). The CDR3 runs 15 residues. Trimming cost V 4 bases and J 4 bases, with 16 bases left between them.

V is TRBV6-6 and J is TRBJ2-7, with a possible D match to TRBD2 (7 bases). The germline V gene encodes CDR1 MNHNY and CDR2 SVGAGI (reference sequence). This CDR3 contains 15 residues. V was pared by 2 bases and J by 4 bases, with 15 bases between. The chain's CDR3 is CASSYTTGGPYEQYF. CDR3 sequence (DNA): TGTGCCAGCAGTTACACCACCGGGGGGCCTTACGAGCAGTACTTC.

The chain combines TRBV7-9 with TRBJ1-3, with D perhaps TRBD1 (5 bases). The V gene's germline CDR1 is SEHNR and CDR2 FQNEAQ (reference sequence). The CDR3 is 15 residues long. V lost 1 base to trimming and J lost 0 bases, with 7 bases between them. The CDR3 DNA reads TGTGCCAGCAGCTTAGTAGACAGCTCTGGAAACACCATATATTTT. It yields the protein CASSLVDSSGNTIYF.

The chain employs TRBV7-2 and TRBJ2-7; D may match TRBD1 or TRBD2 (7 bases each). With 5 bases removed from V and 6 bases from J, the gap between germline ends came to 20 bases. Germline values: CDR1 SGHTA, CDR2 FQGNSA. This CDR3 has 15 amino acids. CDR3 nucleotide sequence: TGTGCCAGCAGCCCCAGGGGGGAGGGCCCCTCCGAGCAGTACTTC. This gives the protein CASSPRGEGPSEQYF. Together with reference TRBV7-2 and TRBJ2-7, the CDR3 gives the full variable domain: GAGVSQSPSNKVTEKGKDVELRCDPISGHTALYWYRQSLGQGLEFLIYFQGNSAPDKSGLPSDRFSAERTGGSVSTLTIQRTQQEDSAVYLCASSPRGEGPSEQYFGPGTRLTVT.

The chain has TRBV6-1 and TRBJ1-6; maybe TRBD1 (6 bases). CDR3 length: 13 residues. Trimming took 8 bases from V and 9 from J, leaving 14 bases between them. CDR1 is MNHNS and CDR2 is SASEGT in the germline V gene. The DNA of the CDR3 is TGTGCCAGCCGGGGGCAGGGTAGTTCACCCCTCCACTTT. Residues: CASRGQGSSPLHF.

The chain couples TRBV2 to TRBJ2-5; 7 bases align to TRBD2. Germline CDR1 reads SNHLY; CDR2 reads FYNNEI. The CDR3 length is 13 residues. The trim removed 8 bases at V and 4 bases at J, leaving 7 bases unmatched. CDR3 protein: CASREANGETQYF. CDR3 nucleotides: TGTGCCAGCCGGGAGGCAAACGGAGAGACCCAGTACTTC. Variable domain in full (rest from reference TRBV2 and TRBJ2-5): EPEVTQTPSHQVTQMGQEVILRCVPISNHLYFYWYRQILGQKVEFLVSFYNNEISEKSEIFDDQFSVERPDGSNFTLKIRSTKLEDSAMYFCASREANGETQYFGPGTRLLVL.

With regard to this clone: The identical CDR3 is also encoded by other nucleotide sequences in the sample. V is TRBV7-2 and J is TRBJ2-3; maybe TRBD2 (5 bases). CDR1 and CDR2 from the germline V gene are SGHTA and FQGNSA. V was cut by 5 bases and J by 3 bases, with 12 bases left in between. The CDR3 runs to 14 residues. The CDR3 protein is CASSPPGRTDTQYF. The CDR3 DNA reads TGTGCCAGCAGCCCCCCGGGGAGAACAGATACGCAGTATTTT.

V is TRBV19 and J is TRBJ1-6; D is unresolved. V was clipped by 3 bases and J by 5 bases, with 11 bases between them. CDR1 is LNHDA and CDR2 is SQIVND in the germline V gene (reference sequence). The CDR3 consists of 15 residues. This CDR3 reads CASSIGEVNNSPLHF. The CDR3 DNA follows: TGTGCCAGTAGTATCGGGGAAGTCAATAATTCACCCCTCCACTTT.

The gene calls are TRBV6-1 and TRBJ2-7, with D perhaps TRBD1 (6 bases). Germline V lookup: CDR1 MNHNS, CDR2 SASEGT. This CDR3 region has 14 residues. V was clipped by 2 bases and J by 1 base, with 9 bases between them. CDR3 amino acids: CASSEFGQSYEQYF. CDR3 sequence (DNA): TGTGCCAGCAGTGAATTTGGACAGTCCTACGAGCAGTACTTC.

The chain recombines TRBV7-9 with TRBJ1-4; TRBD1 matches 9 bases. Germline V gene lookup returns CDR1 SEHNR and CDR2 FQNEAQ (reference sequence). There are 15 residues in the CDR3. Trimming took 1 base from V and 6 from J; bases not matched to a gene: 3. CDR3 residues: CASSLVTGGYEKLFF. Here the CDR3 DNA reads TGTGCCAGCAGCTTAGTGACAGGGGGGTATGAAAAACTGTTTTTT.

The CDR3 coding sequence is TGTGCCAGCAGTCCGGCATGGGCAGGGCACTCCTACGAGCAGTACTTC. This encodes CASSPAWAGHSYEQYF. The chain couples TRBV27 to TRBJ2-7; TRBD1 might be the D (5 bases). There are 16 residues in the CDR3. Trimming pared 5 bases from V and 0 bases from J, leaving 17 bases between. Looked up from germline, CDR1 is MNHEY and CDR2 is SMNVEV (reference sequence).

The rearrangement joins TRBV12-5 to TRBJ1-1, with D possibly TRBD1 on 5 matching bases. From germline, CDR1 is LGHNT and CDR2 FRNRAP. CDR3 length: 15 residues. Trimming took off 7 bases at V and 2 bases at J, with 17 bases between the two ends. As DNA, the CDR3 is TGTGCTAGTGCCTCGGCACAGGCCCCTAACACTGAAGCTTTCTTT. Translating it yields CASASAQAPNTEAFF.

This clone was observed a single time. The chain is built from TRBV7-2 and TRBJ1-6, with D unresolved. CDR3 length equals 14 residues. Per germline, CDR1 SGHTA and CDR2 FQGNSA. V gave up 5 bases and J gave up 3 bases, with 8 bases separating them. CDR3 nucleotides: TGTGCCAGCAGCGAGTTCGTCTATAATTCACCCCTCCACTTT. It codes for CASSEFVYNSPLHF.

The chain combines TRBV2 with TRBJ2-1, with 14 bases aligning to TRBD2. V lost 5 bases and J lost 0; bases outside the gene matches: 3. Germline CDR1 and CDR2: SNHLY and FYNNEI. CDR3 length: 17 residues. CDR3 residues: CASSNGLAGGSYNEQFF. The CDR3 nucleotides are TGTGCCAGCAGTAACGGACTAGCGGGGGGCTCCTACAATGAGCAGTTCTTC.